One sample yielded the 12 T cell receptor beta chains listed below, sequenced in a study of vaccination and CD4 T cells after COVID-19. Documented treatment: approximately 10-day PBMC culture with coronavirus spike peptide pools or control peptides (ViraFEST assay). The Oncomine TCR Beta short-read assay sequenced DNA from cultured CD4+ T cells. Each CDR3 protein gets one entry after TCRdb re-called the PCR reads with MiXCR. In the table there are around 13,000 distinct CDR3 sequences, about 50% of which are singletons. Their recognized antigens are unknown. Sequencing was carried out using CD4+ T cells from blood, cultured in vitro. Receptors originate from a human donor who had recovered from COVID-19.

The gene calls are TRBV11-2 and TRBJ1-1; the D gene is possibly TRBD1 (5 bases). Germline values: CDR1 SGHAT, CDR2 FQNNGV. The CDR3 runs to 13 residues. The V gene lost 5 bases and the J gene lost 8 bases, with 15 bases spanning the gap. This CDR3 is CASSSSRQGEAFF. In DNA, the CDR3 is TGTGCCAGCAGCAGTTCCAGGCAGGGAGAAGCTTTCTTT.

The table lists this clonotype with a few counts. The chain is built from TRBV21-1 and TRBJ2-4; TRBD1, as called in the table, went unchecked against the DNA. TRBV21-1 is listed as a pseudogene. CDR3 length equals 15 residues. The DNA of the CDR3 is TGTGCCAGCAGCAAAGGCGGCTTGGACACGGGCATTCAGTACTTC. It encodes CASSKGGLDTGIQYF.

The chain recombines TRBV20-1 with TRBJ2-3; D unresolved. CDR1 DFQATT and CDR2 SNEGSKA come from the germline V gene (reference sequence). Trimming pared 2 bases from V and 2 bases from J, leaving 8 bases between. The CDR3 is 13 amino acids. CDR3 residues: CSARQYDTDTQYF. DNA for the CDR3: TGCAGTGCTAGACAGTACGACACAGATACGCAGTATTTT.

V usage is TRBV6-5 and J usage is TRBJ2-7, with unresolved D. The CDR3 is 17 amino acids. Looked up from germline, CDR1 is MNHEY and CDR2 is SVGAGI. Trimming removed 0 bases at V and 1 base at J, with 16 bases between. The CDR3 nucleotides read TGTGCCAGCAGTTACTCGACACACGCAATGAGGTCCTACGAGCAGTACTTC. This translates into CASSYSTHAMRSYEQYF.

J is TRBJ2-1 and V is TRBV28; 7 bases map to TRBD1. CDR3 length: 15 residues. V shed 6 bases, J shed 7 bases, and the junction held 12 bases outside the gene matches. Germline CDR1 MDHEN, CDR2 SYDVKM. CDR3 loop: CASSQPTGWWNEQFF. In DNA form, the CDR3 reads TGTGCCAGCAGCCAACCGACAGGGTGGTGGAATGAGCAGTTCTTC.

The chain is built from TRBV7-6 and TRBJ2-2, with D uncertain. CDR1 is SGHVS and CDR2 is FNYEAQ in the germline V gene. Trimming pared 2 bases from V and 7 bases from J, leaving 5 bases between. The CDR3 runs 12 residues. The CDR3 DNA reads as TGTGCCAGCAGCTTATTGGTCGGGGAGCTGTTTTTT. This codes for CASSLLVGELFF.

This clonotype turned up a few times. J is TRBJ1-2 and V is TRBV15; D possibly corresponds to TRBD1 (5 bases). V was clipped by 6 bases and J by 6 bases, with 20 bases between them. This CDR3 spans 15 amino acids. CDR1 and CDR2 from the germline V gene are LNHNV and YYDKDF (reference sequence). CDR3 nucleotides: TGTGCCACCAGGAGGCAGGGAAGGCGAAACGATGGCTACACCTTC. This gives the protein CATRRQGRRNDGYTF.

The count of this clonotype is one. A junction boundary mismatches the germline segment, possibly from a read error. The V call is TRBV4-2, the J call TRBJ1-5; the match to TRBD1 covers 8 bases. In germline, CDR1 is LGHNA, CDR2 YNFKEQ. The CDR3 is 15 amino acids. The DNA for the CDR3 is TGTGCCAGCAGCCAGGGACAGGATAGCAATCAGCCTCAGCATTTT. Protein sequence: CASSQGQDSNQPQHF.

The chain uses TRBV6-1 and TRBJ2-3; TRBD1 matches 8 bases. The J segment lost 7 bases and the V segment lost 5 bases, leaving 11 bases of the junction unmatched. The CDR3 extends over 15 amino acids. The germline gives CDR1 MNHNS, CDR2 SASEGT. The CDR3 here is CASSRAGGIVNTQYF. As DNA, the CDR3 is TGTGCCAGCAGTAGGGCAGGGGGCATTGTGAATACGCAGTATTTT.

This chain's CDR3 is CASSSTGQGVNQPQHF. The CDR3 nucleotides read TGTGCCAGTAGTTCCACGGGGCAGGGCGTCAATCAGCCCCAGCATTTT. The chain employs TRBV19 and TRBJ1-5, with a possible D match to TRBD1 (5 bases). The ends were cut back, 5 bases at V and 3 bases at J, with 17 bases in the middle. There are 16 residues in the CDR3. The V gene's germline CDR1 is LNHDA and CDR2 SQIVND (reference sequence).

This clonotype was seen a handful of times. The chain recombines TRBV20-1 with TRBJ1-6; D is possibly TRBD1 (5 bases). From germline, CDR1 is DFQATT and CDR2 SNEGSKA (reference sequence). This CDR3 is built from 12 residues. Trimming took off 6 bases at V and 10 bases at J, with 13 bases between the two ends. CDR3 in amino acids: CSARDETSPLHF. The CDR3 region has the DNA TGCAGTGCACGGGACGAAACCTCACCCCTCCACTTT.

The chain links TRBV7-2 to TRBJ1-3; no firm D call. Between the trimmed V and J ends, which lost 4 bases and 0 bases, there was a span of 7 bases. This CDR3 comprises 14 residues. Looked up from germline, CDR1 is SGHTA and CDR2 is FQGNSA. The CDR3 DNA reads TGTGCCAGCAGCTCTATAGGCTCTGGAAACACCATATATTTT. This codes for CASSSIGSGNTIYF.